This T cell receptor beta chain was recovered during a study of immune evolution from preneoplasia to lung adenocarcinoma. General study points: Highest clonality occurred in KRAS-mutant, not EGFR-mutant or double wild-type, nodules. Clonality was highest in normal lung, lower in later-stage lesions apparently. From normal lung to invasive adenocarcinoma, top clone frequencies appeared to decrease.

A note on this clone: Antigen unknown.

TCRdb's table, derived via immunoSEQ multiplex PCR, lists solely in-frame clones and lacks some. The sample shows approximately 4,300 clones, around 86% of them seen only once. The CDR3 is 13 amino acids. Deletions cut 6 bases from V and 3 bases from J, with 15 bases between. CDR1 is GTSNPN, CDR2 SVGIG, per germline (reference sequence). Nucleic acids came from premalignant or tumor cells enriched by macro-dissection. The chain recombines TRBV30 with TRBJ2-7, with D possibly matching TRBD1 (6 bases). The sequenced material came from FFPE minimally invasive lung adenocarcinoma tissue. This TCR was recovered from an older donor with lung adenocarcinoma. In DNA form, the CDR3 reads TGTGCCTGCCAACGGACAGCCTTCTACGAGCAGTACTTC. It codes for CACQRTAFYEQYF. Full variable domain (rest looked up from reference TRBV30 and TRBJ2-7): SQTIHQWPATLVQPVGSPLSLECTVEGTSNPNLYWYRQAAGRGLQLLFYSVGIGQISSEVPQNLSASRPQDRQFILSSKKLLLSDSGFYLCACQRTAFYEQYFGPGTRLTVT.